The clone carrying this TCR beta chain was observed a handful of times. No antigen is known for it. V dropped 3 bases and J dropped 2 bases, with 17 bases sitting between them. The CDR3 spans 15 residues. In germline, CDR1 is DFQATT, CDR2 SNEGSKA (reference sequence). This entry comes from a study of CD8 T cells in ankylosing spondylitis. Findings and limits, study-wide: The clones that were linked to disease were reported to be significantly enriched in matched synovial fluid samples from ankylosing spondylitis patients. Ankylosing spondylitis blood appeared to be characterized by a TCR beta motif of about eight highly homologous variants.

MiXCR, applied by TCRdb to the 5' RACE reads, yields one record per CDR3 protein. The data contain approximately 400,000 distinct CDR3 sequences, roughly a sixth of them singletons. The sequencing sample was made of blood, either unsorted or a sorted T cell fraction (not recorded which). This clonotype originated in a male donor with ankylosing spondylitis. This chain links TRBV20-1 with TRBJ2-7; D possibly uses TRBD1 or TRBD2 (6 bases each). The CDR3 is CSASSGLDRTYEQYF. CDR3 DNA: TGCAGTGCTAGTAGCGGTCTGGACAGAACCTACGAGCAGTACTTC.